These T cell receptor beta chains were read from a single sample in a study of beta chain features in type 1 diabetes. Assay used: immunoSEQ multiplex PCR; TCRdb lists only in-frame clones, some missing. There are 120,000 to 150,000 clones in the sample; 10% occur only once, and roughly 1.4% lies in the top ten. The material sequenced was naive CD4+ T cells from blood. The receptors shown here come from a man aged 18 to 29 in good health. The conserved cysteine and the conserved F or W are not part of the CDR3 here.

>TRBV28
ASRDSNLGNQPQH
>TRBV4-1
ASSQEPTRGTEAF
>TRBV2
ASGGGPRGRQETQY
>TRBV11-2
ASSLGGRREQY
>TRBV6-6
ASMFDSLNQPQH
>TRBV30
AWRRQGGQPQH
>TRBV18
ASSPPGTSGYNEQF
>TRBV5-4
ASSSRGGVHGAPYNEQF
>TRBV7-6
ASSLFPGQGGNTIY
>TRBV5-1
ASSSSLRGAFGYT
>TRBV19
ASSIDFISYEQY
>TRBV27
ATKRRGSGEGTGELF
>TRBV19
ASSTWTGPMNTEAF
>TRBV7-2
ASSLVYRETQY
>TRBV7-2
ASSLAGALPHEQY
>TRBV15
ATSSSGGDQPQH
>TRBV7-2
ASSEGQGAREQY
>TRBV19
ASSRQGTYEQY
>TRBV28
ASSSPLAGRETQY
>TRBV19
ASSRQGSPYEQY